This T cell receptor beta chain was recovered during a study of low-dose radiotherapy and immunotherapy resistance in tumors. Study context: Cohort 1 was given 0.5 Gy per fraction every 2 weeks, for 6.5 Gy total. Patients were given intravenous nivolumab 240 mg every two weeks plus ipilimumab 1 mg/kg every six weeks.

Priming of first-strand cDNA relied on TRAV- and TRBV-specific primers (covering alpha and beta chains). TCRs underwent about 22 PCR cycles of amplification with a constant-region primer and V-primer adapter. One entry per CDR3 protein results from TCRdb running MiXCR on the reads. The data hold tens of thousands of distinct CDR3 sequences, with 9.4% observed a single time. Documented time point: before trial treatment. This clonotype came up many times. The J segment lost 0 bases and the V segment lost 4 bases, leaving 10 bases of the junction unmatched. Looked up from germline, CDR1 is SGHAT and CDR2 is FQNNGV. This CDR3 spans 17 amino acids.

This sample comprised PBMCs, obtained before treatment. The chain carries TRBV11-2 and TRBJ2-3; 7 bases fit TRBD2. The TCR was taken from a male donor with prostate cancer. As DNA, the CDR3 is TGTGCCAGCAGCTCGGGAGCTAGCGGCTTTAGCACAGATACGCAGTATTTT. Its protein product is CASSSGASGFSTDTQYF.